Below are 28 T cell receptor beta chains sequenced from a single sample in a study of OX40 agonist ivuxolimab in advanced cancers. The repertoire was sequenced with immunoSEQ multiplex PCR; TCRdb's copy has only in-frame clones and lacks some. In the table there are around 94,000 clones, 92% of which are singletons. This sample comprised CD4+ or CD8+ T cells sorted from blood, obtained in a trial of the OX40 agonist ivuxolimab. Receptors were obtained from an adult with an advanced solid tumor such as melanoma, head and neck, liver or kidney cancer.

This chain joins TRBV25-1 and TRBJ2-1; 8 bases align to TRBD1. This CDR3 has 14 residues. Germline values: CDR1 MGHDK, CDR2 SYGVNS. The J segment lost 6 bases and the V segment lost 2 bases, leaving 3 bases of the junction unmatched. CDR3 nucleotides: TGTGCCAGCAGTGAAATAGGACAGGGCAATGAGCAGTTCTTC. Translated: CASSEIGQGNEQFF.

CDR3 nucleotide sequence: TGTGCCAGCAGCTTAGGGACATTGGAGACCCAGTACTTC. It codes for CASSLGTLETQYF. The chain recombines TRBV7-6 with TRBJ2-5, with a tentative D call TRBD1 (5 bases). Trimming removed 1 base at V and 5 bases at J, with 8 bases between. The V gene's germline CDR1 is SGHVS and CDR2 FNYEAQ. The CDR3 is made up of 13 amino acids.

This chain connects TRBV11-2 to TRBJ2-2; 8 bases align to TRBD2. Germline V CDR1 and CDR2: SGHAT, FQNNGV. The CDR3 is 18 amino acids. The trim removed 1 base at V and 6 bases at J, leaving 13 bases unmatched. CDR3 DNA sequence: TGTGCCAGCAGCTTAGGTCGTGGTGACGGGAGGGACGCCGGGGAGCTGTTTTTT. This codes for CASSLGRGDGRDAGELFF.

This clone was seen once. This chain connects TRBV4-1 to TRBJ2-2; no firm D call. Germline CDR1 MGHRA, CDR2 YSYEKL. The CDR3 has 16 amino acids. The V end was cut by 0 bases, the J end by 4 bases, with 12 bases between. The chain's CDR3 is CASSQDRAGPTGELFF. Here the CDR3 DNA reads TGCGCCAGCAGCCAAGATCGAGCAGGACCCACCGGGGAGCTGTTTTTT.

The V call is TRBV5-4, the J call TRBJ1-4, with a weak D call TRBD1 (6 bases). V was trimmed by 0 bases and J by 3 bases, leaving 9 bases between them. CDR3 length: 15 residues. Germline CDR1 SGHNT, CDR2 YYREEE (reference sequence). The chain's CDR3 is CASSLGDKSNEKLFF. The CDR3 nucleotides read TGTGCCAGCAGCTTGGGGGACAAATCTAATGAAAAACTGTTTTTT.

The rearrangement uses TRBV27 and TRBJ1-2; the D gene is possibly TRBD1 (5 bases). This CDR3 is built from 14 residues. V shed 5 bases and J shed 7 bases, with 17 bases lying between them. From germline, CDR1 is MNHEY and CDR2 SMNVEV (reference sequence). CDR3 nucleotides: TGTGCCAGCAGTCCGGGGCAGGGCCTCCGTGGCTACACCTTC. It specifies CASSPGQGLRGYTF.

This sequence joins TRBV7-9 and TRBJ1-1; D not certain. Trimming cost V 3 bases and J 5 bases, with 13 bases left between them. The CDR3 is 14 residues long. Germline lookup yields CDR1 SEHNR and CDR2 FQNEAQ (reference sequence). CDR3 protein: CASSLSYGGTEAFF. In DNA, the CDR3 is TGTGCCAGCAGCTTGTCATATGGAGGGACTGAAGCTTTCTTT.

The chain carries TRBV15 and TRBJ2-1; D gene uncertain. V was cut by 1 base and J by 3 bases, with 4 bases left in between. Germline assignment: CDR1 LNHNV and CDR2 YYDKDF (reference sequence). The CDR3 extends over 13 amino acids. The CDR3 nucleotides are TGTGCCACCAGCAGAGCGGGCTACAATGAGCAGTTCTTC. Its protein is CATSRAGYNEQFF. Full variable domain (outside the CDR3, taken from reference TRBV15 and TRBJ2-1): DAMVIQNPRYQVTQFGKPVTLSCSQTLNHNVMYWYQQKSSQAPKLLFHYYDKDFNNEADTPDNFQSRRPNTSFCFLDIRSPGLGDTAMYLCATSRAGYNEQFFGPGTRLTVL.

The chain couples TRBV5-5 to TRBJ2-2; D is uncertain. Trimming shortened V by 2 bases and J by 5 bases, and 13 bases separated the two germline ends. This CDR3 comprises 15 residues. Germline V CDR1 and CDR2: SGHKS, YYEKEE (reference sequence). This CDR3 reads CASSFLEWKTGELFF. The CDR3 coding sequence is TGTGCCAGCAGCTTTTTGGAATGGAAGACCGGGGAGCTGTTTTTT.

This rearrangement joins TRBV19 to TRBJ1-1; TRBD1 is a possible D gene (6 bases). The V gene's germline CDR1 is LNHDA and CDR2 SQIVND (reference sequence). V lost 4 bases, J lost 1 base, and 16 bases lay in between. This CDR3 region has 16 residues. CDR3: CASSKGGELTNTEAFF. The CDR3 DNA reads as TGTGCCAGTAGTAAGGGGGGAGAACTCACGAACACTGAAGCTTTCTTT.

The chain couples TRBV28 to TRBJ2-3; D unresolved. The CDR3 contains 16 residues. V lost 4 bases to trimming and J lost 3 bases, with 17 bases between them. From germline, CDR1 is MDHEN and CDR2 SYDVKM. CDR3 sequence reads: CASSSSTPIFTDTQYF. For the CDR3, the DNA is TGTGCCAGCAGTTCCTCGACTCCGATCTTTACAGATACGCAGTATTTT.

The chain has TRBV7-2 and TRBJ1-1, with D possibly matching TRBD1 (6 bases). The CDR3 is 14 amino acids. Germline CDR1 reads SGHTA; CDR2 reads FQGNSA. V was pared by 2 bases and J by 4 bases, with 11 bases between. The DNA for the CDR3 is TGTGCCAGCAGCTTATATGGCAGGGGCACTGAAGCTTTCTTT. This encodes CASSLYGRGTEAFF.

In this sample, this clone turned up a few times. V and J are TRBV19 and TRBJ1-1, with 7 bases fitting TRBD1. CDR1 and CDR2 from the germline V gene are LNHDA and SQIVND (reference sequence). CDR3 length: 14 amino acids. With V trimmed by 5 bases and J by 3 bases, 6 bases remained unmatched. The CDR3 DNA follows: TGTGCCAGTAGTCCGGGACAGCGGGACACTGAAGCTTTCTTT. This translates into CASSPGQRDTEAFF.

This chain's CDR3 is CATSWRSTDTQYF. The CDR3 bases are TGTGCCACCAGTTGGAGGAGCACAGATACGCAGTATTTT. This sequence joins TRBV15 and TRBJ2-3; tentative D call: TRBD2 (5 bases). Deletions cut 6 bases from V and 0 bases from J, with 7 bases between. Germline CDR1 is LNHNV and CDR2 is YYDKDF (reference sequence). The CDR3 loop spans 13 amino acids. Full variable domain (remainder filled in from reference TRBV15 and TRBJ2-3): DAMVIQNPRYQVTQFGKPVTLSCSQTLNHNVMYWYQQKSSQAPKLLFHYYDKDFNNEADTPDNFQSRRPNTSFCFLDIRSPGLGDTAMYLCATSWRSTDTQYFGPGTRLTVL.

The genes are TRBV7-7 and TRBJ2-5; 10 nucleotides align to TRBD1. Germline V gene data show CDR1 as SSHAT and CDR2 as FNYEAQ (reference sequence). The CDR3 covers 15 residues. Trimming at V came to 5 bases and at J to 5 bases, leaving 8 bases not matched to a gene. CDR3 region: CASSPGQGLMETQYF. In DNA, the CDR3 is TGTGCCAGCAGCCCGGGACAGGGGCTGATGGAGACCCAGTACTTC. The full variable domain, with the rest looked up from reference TRBV7-7 and TRBJ2-5, is GAGVSQSPRYKVTKRGQDVTLRCDPISSHATLYWYQQALGQGPEFLTYFNYEAQPDKSGLPSDRFSAERPEGSISTLTIQRTEQRDSAMYRCASSPGQGLMETQYFGPGTRLLVL.

This chain connects TRBV6-5 to TRBJ2-7; D remains unclear. In germline, CDR1 is MNHEY, CDR2 SVGAGI. This CDR3 is 15 amino acids long. Deletions cut 2 bases from V and 3 bases from J, with 14 bases between. CDR3 protein: CASSYGAHGVYEQYF. CDR3 bases: TGTGCCAGCAGTTACGGAGCTCACGGCGTCTACGAGCAGTACTTC.

This clone has just a few counts. This chain links TRBV6-4 with TRBJ1-1; D unclear. This CDR3 spans 9 amino acids. The V end was cut by 7 bases, the J end by 8 bases, with 5 bases between. Germline CDR1 is MRHNA and CDR2 is SNTAGT. The CDR3 spells CASIGEAFF. The CDR3 DNA reads as TGTGCCAGCATCGGAGAAGCTTTCTTT.

This rearrangement joins TRBV27 to TRBJ2-7; 9 bases line up with TRBD1. Germline V gene sequence: CDR1 MNHEY, CDR2 SMNVEV (reference sequence). With 5 bases clipped from V and 3 bases from J, the junction kept 8 bases outside the gene matches. CDR3 size: 15 residues. CDR3 sequence (DNA): TGTGCCAGCAGTACTTCCGGGACAGGGCACTACGAGCAGTACTTC. Encoded protein: CASSTSGTGHYEQYF.

The rearrangement joins TRBV7-9 to TRBJ2-3, with D unclear. CDR3 size: 15 residues. V lost 1 base and J lost 2, with 10 bases in between. The germline gives CDR1 SEHNR, CDR2 FQNEAQ (reference sequence). In nucleotides, the CDR3 is TGTGCCAGCAGCTTAGGTGGGCGGATCACAGATACGCAGTATTTT. Amino acids: CASSLGGRITDTQYF.

The rearrangement joins TRBV27 to TRBJ2-7; D not certain. V was cut by 2 bases and J by 3 bases, with 14 bases left in between. CDR1 and CDR2 (germline): MNHEY, SMNVEV (reference sequence). The CDR3 extends over 15 amino acids. CDR3 sequence: CASSLRTAPYYEQYF. The CDR3 bases are TGTGCCAGCAGTTTACGTACAGCGCCTTACTACGAGCAGTACTTC.

The rearrangement links TRBV20-1 to TRBJ2-7; possibly TRBD2 for D (6 bases). V was clipped by 4 bases and J by 9 bases, with 13 bases between them. CDR1 is DFQATT and CDR2 is SNEGSKA in the germline V gene (reference sequence). The CDR3 runs to 11 residues. The chain's CDR3 is CSANTGEAQYF. The CDR3 DNA reads TGCAGTGCTAATACTGGGGAGGCGCAGTACTTC.

The chain recombines TRBV7-3 with TRBJ2-7; TRBD1 matches 12 bases. Germline V CDR1 and CDR2: SGHTA, FQGTGA. The CDR3 has 17 residues. Unmatched junction bases numbered 13, after V lost 3 bases and J lost 7 bases. CDR3 DNA sequence: TGTGCCAGCAGCTTTGGGACAGGGGGCGTCAGTCTATGGGAGCAGTACTTC. Translated, it gives CASSFGTGGVSLWEQYF.

CDR3 sequence reads: CASRLFITGQGLSPLHF. CDR3 DNA sequence: TGTGCCAGCAGGCTCTTCATAACGGGACAGGGCCTTTCACCCCTCCACTTT. V usage is TRBV11-3 and J usage is TRBJ1-6; 9 positions agree with TRBD1. Germline V lookup: CDR1 SGHNT, CDR2 YENEEA. Losses at the gene ends were 6 bases for V and 9 bases for J; bases not matched to a gene: 15. The CDR3 runs 17 residues.

The V gene is TRBV4-1, the J gene TRBJ2-3; D is ambiguous. CDR3 size: 18 residues. Germline V gives CDR1 MGHRA, CDR2 YSYEKL. Between the trimmed V and J ends, which lost 1 base and 1 base, there was a span of 18 bases. The CDR3 is CASSQGPPTDLRTDTQYF. DNA for the CDR3: TGCGCCAGCAGCCAAGGCCCGCCAACGGACCTCCGCACAGATACGCAGTATTTT.

The rearrangement uses TRBV9 and TRBJ1-3; D possibly corresponds to TRBD1 (6 bases). CDR1 and CDR2 (germline): SGDLS, YYNGEE. Trimming removed 2 bases at V and 2 bases at J, with 11 bases between. The CDR3 loop spans 15 amino acids. The CDR3 protein is CASSVSGGAGNTIYF. The CDR3 region has the DNA TGTGCCAGCAGCGTCAGTGGGGGCGCTGGAAACACCATATATTTT.

CDR3 in DNA: TGTGCCAGCAGCTTACTAGCGGGGGAGACAGATACGCAGTATTTT. Amino acid sequence: CASSLLAGETDTQYF. The gene calls are TRBV7-2 and TRBJ2-3; 10 nucleotides align to TRBD2. V lost 2 bases to trimming and J lost 3 bases; unmatched junction nucleotides: 2. Germline loops: CDR1 SGHTA, CDR2 FQGNSA. The CDR3 is 15 residues long.

The rearrangement links TRBV27 to TRBJ2-2; no clear D gene. With 3 bases removed from V and 7 bases from J, the gap between germline ends came to 15 bases. Germline V gives CDR1 MNHEY, CDR2 SMNVEV (reference sequence). CDR3 length: 15 amino acids. The CDR3 sequence is CASSLLVGSDGELFF. CDR3 nucleotides: TGTGCCAGCAGTTTGTTGGTGGGGTCAGACGGGGAGCTGTTTTTT.

The chain has TRBV11-2 and TRBJ2-7; 7 bases agree with TRBD2. After removal of 3 bases from V and 4 bases from J, the junction contained 6 bases not matched to a gene. The CDR3 consists of 14 residues. The V gene's germline CDR1 is SGHAT and CDR2 FQNNGV. Here the CDR3 DNA reads TGTGCCAGCAGCTTCGGCTCCGGGGGGTACGAGCAGTACTTC. It is translated as CASSFGSGGYEQYF.